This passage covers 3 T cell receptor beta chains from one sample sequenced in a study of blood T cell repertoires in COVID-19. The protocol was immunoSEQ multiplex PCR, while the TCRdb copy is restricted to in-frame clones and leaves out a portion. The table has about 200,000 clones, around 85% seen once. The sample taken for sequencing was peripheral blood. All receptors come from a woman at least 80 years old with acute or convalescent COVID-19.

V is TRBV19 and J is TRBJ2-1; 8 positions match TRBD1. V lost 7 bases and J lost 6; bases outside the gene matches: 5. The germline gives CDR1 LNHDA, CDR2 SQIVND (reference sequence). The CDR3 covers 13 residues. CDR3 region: CASTRGLSNEQFF. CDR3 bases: TGTGCCAGTACCAGGGGGCTTTCCAATGAGCAGTTCTTC.

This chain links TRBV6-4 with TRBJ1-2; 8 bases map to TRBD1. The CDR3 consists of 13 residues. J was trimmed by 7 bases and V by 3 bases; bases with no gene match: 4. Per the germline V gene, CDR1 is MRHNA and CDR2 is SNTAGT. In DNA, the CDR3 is TGTGCCAGCAGTGAACAGGGGGTTGGTGGCTACACCTTC. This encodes CASSEQGVGGYTF.

The CDR3 sequence is CASSLDGNTYNEQFF. In DNA, the CDR3 is TGTGCCAGCAGCTTGGACGGGAACACCTACAATGAGCAGTTCTTC. This chain links TRBV5-4 with TRBJ2-1; possible D gene TRBD2, 5 bases. CDR3 size: 15 residues. The V end was cut by 0 bases, the J end by 2 bases, with 9 bases between. Germline loops: CDR1 SGHNT, CDR2 YYREEE (reference sequence).